A single sample gave rise to the 20 T cell receptor beta chains below, sequenced in a study of T cells in localized non-small cell lung cancer. Sequencing was performed with immunoSEQ multiplex PCR; in TCRdb, only in-frame clones are kept and a portion is missing. The table includes over 2,000 clones, 25% to 35% detected once. The input for sequencing was normal lung tissue next to the tumor, taken before any cancer treatment. The receptor set was obtained from a woman aged 40 to 75 with stage II squamous cell lung carcinoma.

This sequence joins TRBV12-5 and TRBJ2-3; perhaps TRBD2 as D (5 bases). The V and J ends lost 5 bases and 5 bases respectively, with 11 bases between them. The germline V gene has CDR1 LGHNT and CDR2 FRNRAP. The CDR3 totals 13 residues. The CDR3 sequence: CASGPGDRDTQYF. The CDR3 coding sequence is TGTGCTAGTGGTCCCGGGGATCGAGATACGCAGTATTTT.

The sample holds a few counts of this clone. The chain employs TRBV11-3 and TRBJ2-7; 13 bases line up with TRBD2. There are 16 residues in the CDR3. The germline V gene encodes CDR1 SGHNT and CDR2 YENEEA. V shed 5 bases, J shed 6 bases, and the junction held 10 bases outside the gene matches. CDR3 loop: CASSVLLAGGPSEQYF. The CDR3 DNA sequence: TGTGCCAGCAGCGTACTACTAGCGGGAGGGCCCTCCGAGCAGTACTTC.

This clone is classed as medium-sized (0.01 to 0.1%). The rearrangement uses TRBV9 and TRBJ1-1; possible D gene TRBD1, 5 bases. The CDR3 has 17 residues. CDR1 SGDLS and CDR2 YYNGEE come from the germline V gene. The V gene lost 4 bases and the J gene lost 0 bases, with 19 bases spanning the gap. CDR3 sequence reads: CASSSEGRDVMNTEAFF. CDR3 nucleotides: TGTGCCAGCAGCTCGGAGGGAAGGGACGTAATGAACACTGAAGCTTTCTTT.

V is TRBV19 and J is TRBJ2-3, with D possibly being TRBD1 (6 bases). This CDR3 comprises 13 residues. Germline-derived CDR1 and CDR2 are LNHDA and SQIVND (reference sequence). V lost 6 bases and J 4 bases, leaving 11 bases between the germline ends. CDR3 in amino acids: CASRSQGADTQYF. CDR3 nucleotide sequence: TGTGCCAGTAGGTCACAGGGAGCAGATACGCAGTATTTT.

This clone came up a few times. The rearrangement joins TRBV11-3 to TRBJ2-6, with D perhaps TRBD2 (5 bases). Germline V gene lookup returns CDR1 SGHNT and CDR2 YENEEA. The CDR3 loop spans 15 amino acids. Trimming took 5 bases from V and 4 from J, leaving 12 bases between them. The CDR3 bases are TGTGCCAGCAGCCGCCGGGGAGCCGGGGCCAACGTCCTGACTTTC. It translates to CASSRRGAGANVLTF.

This clone was detected a few times. The genes are TRBV28 and TRBJ2-1; 12 bases match TRBD2. The CDR3 is 15 residues long. The germline V gene encodes CDR1 MDHEN and CDR2 SYDVKM. V was clipped by 5 bases and J by 9 bases; unmatched bases: 8. The CDR3 spells CASSTTSGRRSEQFF. The CDR3 nucleotides are TGTGCCAGCAGTACGACTAGCGGGAGAAGGAGTGAGCAGTTCTTC.

This clone was seen a handful of times. The V gene is TRBV9, the J gene TRBJ1-3; no firm D call. This CDR3 region has 12 residues. Trimming left V 6 bases short and J 1 base short, with 5 bases between. From germline, CDR1 is SGDLS and CDR2 YYNGEE. The CDR3 nucleotides read TGTGCCAGCAAAGGATCTGGAAACACCATATATTTT. Its protein product is CASKGSGNTIYF.

V gene TRBV30 combines with J gene TRBJ2-2; D possibly corresponds to TRBD1 (6 bases). CDR1 is GTSNPN, CDR2 SVGIG, per germline (reference sequence). Trimming took 4 bases from V and 6 from J, leaving 15 bases between them. This CDR3 has 14 amino acids. CDR3 amino acids: CAWMGQGRAGELFF. As DNA, the CDR3 is TGTGCCTGGATGGGGCAGGGGAGAGCCGGGGAGCTGTTTTTT.

The genes are TRBV10-3 and TRBJ1-4, with unresolved D. CDR3 length equals 17 residues. Germline V CDR1 and CDR2: ENHRY, SYGVKD. Deletions cut 2 bases from V and 7 bases from J, with 20 bases between. This chain's CDR3 is CAISEGGSGILGEKLFF. In DNA form, the CDR3 reads TGTGCCATCAGTGAGGGAGGTTCTGGTATCTTAGGTGAAAAACTGTTTTTT.

This clone was picked up one time. The chain carries TRBV14 and TRBJ1-5; no clear D. Germline V gene lookup returns CDR1 SGHDN and CDR2 FVKESK. V was shortened by 0 bases and J by 4 bases, with 4 bases between the two germline ends. CDR3 length: 13 amino acids. CDR3 sequence reads: CASSQDLNQPQHF. In DNA form, the CDR3 reads TGTGCCAGCAGCCAAGACCTAAATCAGCCCCAGCATTTT. The full variable domain, rest sourced from reference TRBV14 and TRBJ1-5, is EAGVTQFPSHSVIEKGQTVTLRCDPISGHDNLYWYRRVMGKEIKFLLHFVKESKQDESGMPNNRFLAERTGGTYSTLKVQPAELEDSGVYFCASSQDLNQPQHFGDGTRLSIL.

This clone was observed a handful of times. This rearrangement joins TRBV9 to TRBJ1-4; the D is unclear. The CDR3 has 13 residues. The germline V and J ends were trimmed by 0 bases and 8 bases, with 8 bases remaining between them. In germline, CDR1 is SGDLS, CDR2 YYNGEE. The CDR3 sequence is CASSVDPEEKLFF. CDR3 nucleotides: TGTGCCAGCAGCGTAGATCCTGAGGAAAAACTGTTTTTT.

The CDR3 sequence is CASKNRGSGNTIYF. The CDR3 nucleotides are TGTGCCAGCAAAAATCGGGGGTCCGGAAACACCATATATTTT. The chain joins TRBV11-3 to TRBJ1-3; possible D gene TRBD1, 5 bases. V dropped 7 bases and J dropped 4 bases, with 14 bases sitting between them. In germline, CDR1 is SGHNT, CDR2 YENEEA. The CDR3 runs 14 residues.

The chain has TRBV15 and TRBJ2-3, with D perhaps matching TRBD1 (5 bases). Germline values: CDR1 LNHNV, CDR2 YYDKDF (reference sequence). The CDR3 runs to 14 residues. The V gene lost 5 bases and the J gene lost 2 bases, with 11 bases spanning the gap. The CDR3 region has the DNA TGTGCCACCAGCCAGGGCGGCCCCACAGATACGCAGTATTTT. It translates to CATSQGGPTDTQYF.

The J gene is TRBJ1-4, the V gene TRBV19, with a weak D call TRBD1 (6 bases). Germline loops: CDR1 LNHDA, CDR2 SQIVND (reference sequence). CDR3 size: 14 residues. V was clipped by 6 bases and J by 6 bases, with 14 bases between them. Here the CDR3 reads CASRSGDKDEKLFF. The CDR3 DNA follows: TGTGCCAGTAGATCCGGGGACAAAGATGAAAAACTGTTTTTT.

This rearrangement joins TRBV29-1 to TRBJ2-3; TRBD2 matches 9 bases. Germline CDR1 SQVTM, CDR2 ANQGSEA. The CDR3 has 14 residues. The junction had 3 bases not matched to a gene; V was cut back by 1 base and J by 4 bases. The CDR3 nucleotides read TGCAGCGTTGAAGCTAGCGGGATCCCAGATACGCAGTATTTT. Translation: CSVEASGIPDTQYF.

The chain recombines TRBV9 with TRBJ1-1; 12 nucleotides line up with TRBD1. Trimming cost V 4 bases and J 6 bases; bases outside gene matches: 16. Looked up from germline, CDR1 is SGDLS and CDR2 is YYNGEE. The CDR3 spans 18 residues. For the CDR3, the DNA is TGTGCCAGCAGCTCTTACTTCCGCGGGACAGGGGGCAGGGCTGAAGCTTTCTTT. Protein: CASSSYFRGTGGRAEAFF.

V and J are TRBV11-3 and TRBJ1-1, with 7 nucleotides matching TRBD1. The germline V gene has CDR1 SGHNT and CDR2 YENEEA. The junction had 6 bases not matched to a gene; V was cut back by 5 bases and J by 3 bases. The CDR3 runs 14 residues. The CDR3 region has the DNA TGTGCCAGCAGCGATGATACAGGGGACACTGAAGCTTTCTTT. Translating it yields CASSDDTGDTEAFF.

This clone came up a few times. This chain connects TRBV30 to TRBJ1-5, with TRBD1 identical over 10 bases. CDR1 and CDR2 (germline): GTSNPN, SVGIG (reference sequence). The CDR3 consists of 17 residues. V was pared by 0 bases and J by 7 bases, with 12 bases of the junction left unmatched. This chain's CDR3 is CAWSVRDRGQRRQPQHF. The CDR3 DNA sequence: TGTGCCTGGAGTGTACGTGACAGGGGGCAAAGGAGGCAGCCCCAGCATTTT.

This clone showed up just a few times. This chain uses TRBV30 with TRBJ1-2, with a weak D call TRBD1 (6 bases). Germline V CDR1 and CDR2: GTSNPN, SVGIG (reference sequence). V lost 4 bases, J lost 1 base, and 13 bases lay in between. This CDR3 has 14 residues. DNA of the CDR3: TGTGCCTGGATGGGGGCCTACTTTAACTATGGCTACACCTTC. Amino acid sequence: CAWMGAYFNYGYTF.

The table lists this clone with a few counts. V and J are TRBV28 and TRBJ2-7; D may be TRBD2 (6 bases). Germline loops: CDR1 MDHEN, CDR2 SYDVKM. CDR3 length: 17 residues. Trimming left V 2 bases short and J 10 bases short, with 27 bases between. The CDR3 sequence: CASSLTLPSDDPSEQYF. CDR3 nucleotides: TGTGCCAGCAGTTTAACGCTTCCTAGCGACGACCCCTCCGAACAGTACTTC.